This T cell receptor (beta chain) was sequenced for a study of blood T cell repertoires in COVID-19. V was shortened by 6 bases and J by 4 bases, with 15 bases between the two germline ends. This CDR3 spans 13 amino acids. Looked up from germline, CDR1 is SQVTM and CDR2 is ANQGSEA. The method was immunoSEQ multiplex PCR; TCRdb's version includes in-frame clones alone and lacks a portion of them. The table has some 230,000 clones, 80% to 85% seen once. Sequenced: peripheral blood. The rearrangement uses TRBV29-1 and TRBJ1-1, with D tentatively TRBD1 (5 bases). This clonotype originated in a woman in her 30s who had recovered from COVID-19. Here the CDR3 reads CSVRTGGSTEAFF. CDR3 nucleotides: TGCAGCGTGCGGACGGGGGGATCCACTGAAGCTTTCTTT.